A selection of T cell receptor beta chains follows, all from one sample in a study of patients and donors after allogeneic stem cell transplantation. From the RT-PCR reads, TCRdb called clonotypes with MiXCR, one entry per CDR3 protein. The sample holds a few hundred thousand distinct CDR3 sequences, about 14% seen once. Sequences were obtained from blood, either unsorted or a sorted T cell fraction (not recorded which). The receptor set was obtained from a human donor who was either an allogeneic HSCT recipient or a stem cell or donor lymphocyte infusion donor (not recorded which). It is not recorded whose cells these are; they may come from a transplant donor. CDR3s include the opening cysteine and the closing phenylalanine or tryptophan. The D gene is left open where the match is weak. A clone size is listed for some rows: how often the clone was seen (once, few, many), or a class if it is expanded.

cdr3_aa: CASSRTRETQYF
cdr3_nt: TGTGCCAGCAGTCGGACACGAGAGACCCAGTACTTC
d_call: .
j_call: TRBJ2-5
clone_size: many
v_call: TRBV2

cdr3_aa: CASSPSGGDTGELFF
cdr3_nt: TGCGCCAGCAGCCCTTCCGGGGGAGACACCGGGGAGCTGTTTTTT
d_call: .
j_call: TRBJ2-2
clone_size: .
v_call: TRBV4-1

cdr3_aa: CASSYWRGGGDTQYF
cdr3_nt: TGTGCCAGCAGTTACTGGCGGGGGGGAGGAGATACGCAGTATTTT
d_call: TRBD2
j_call: TRBJ2-3
clone_size: few
v_call: TRBV6-2/TRBV6-3

cdr3_aa: CASSLAVGDYGYTF
cdr3_nt: TGCGCCAGCAGCTTGGCCGTAGGGGACTATGGCTACACCTTC
d_call: .
j_call: TRBJ1-2
clone_size: .
v_call: TRBV5-1

cdr3_aa: CASREQGRDAEQYF
cdr3_nt: TGTGCCAGCAGAGAACAGGGGAGGGACGCCGAGCAGTACTTC
d_call: .
j_call: TRBJ2-7
clone_size: .
v_call: TRBV2

cdr3_aa: CASSLGAATNEKLFF
cdr3_nt: TGTGCCAGCAGCCTCGGAGCTGCAACTAATGAAAAACTGTTTTTT
d_call: .
j_call: TRBJ1-4
clone_size: many
v_call: TRBV5-8

cdr3_aa: CSVRETSTDTQYF
cdr3_nt: TGCAGCGTTAGGGAGACTAGCACAGATACGCAGTATTTT
d_call: .
j_call: TRBJ2-3
clone_size: .
v_call: TRBV29-1

cdr3_aa: CASSLRTPGTEAFF
cdr3_nt: TGTGCCAGCAGTTTACGGACCCCGGGCACTGAAGCTTTCTTT
d_call: .
j_call: TRBJ1-1
clone_size: many
v_call: TRBV12-3/TRBV12-4

cdr3_aa: CASSPPGTNTEAFF
cdr3_nt: TGTGCCAGCTCACCACCGGGCACGAACACTGAAGCTTTCTTT
d_call: .
j_call: TRBJ1-1
clone_size: .
v_call: TRBV18

cdr3_aa: CASSRPTRYNEQFF
cdr3_nt: TGTGCCAGCAGTCGCCCAACAAGATACAATGAGCAGTTCTTC
d_call: .
j_call: TRBJ2-1
clone_size: .
v_call: TRBV27

cdr3_aa: CAWSVFEQGISNTGELFF
cdr3_nt: TGTGCCTGGAGTGTATTCGAACAGGGAATATCGAACACCGGGGAGCTGTTTTTT
d_call: .
j_call: TRBJ2-2
clone_size: .
v_call: TRBV30

cdr3_aa: CAWSQLATPTDTQYF
cdr3_nt: TGTGCCTGGAGCCAACTAGCGACCCCCACAGATACGCAGTATTTT
d_call: TRBD2
j_call: TRBJ2-3
clone_size: .
v_call: TRBV30

cdr3_aa: CASSSLTGGQETQYF
cdr3_nt: TGTGCCAGTAGTTCCTTGACAGGGGGACAAGAGACCCAGTACTTC
d_call: TRBD1
j_call: TRBJ2-5
clone_size: few
v_call: TRBV19

cdr3_aa: CSARSFGGADTQYF
cdr3_nt: TGCAGTGCTAGATCCTTCGGGGGGGCAGATACGCAGTATTTT
d_call: TRBD2
j_call: TRBJ2-3
clone_size: .
v_call: TRBV20-1

cdr3_aa: CASMLDHRGTEAFF
cdr3_nt: TGTGCCAGCATGCTAGACCACCGAGGGACTGAAGCTTTCTTT
d_call: .
j_call: TRBJ1-1
clone_size: .
v_call: TRBV6-1

cdr3_aa: CASSLAFRGHEQFF
cdr3_nt: TGTGCCAGCAGCTTAGCGTTCAGGGGACATGAGCAGTTCTTC
d_call: .
j_call: TRBJ2-1
clone_size: .
v_call: TRBV7-2

cdr3_aa: CASSLGRGIGGYTF
cdr3_nt: TGTGCCAGCAGTCTTGGGCGGGGGATTGGTGGCTACACCTTC
d_call: .
j_call: TRBJ1-2
clone_size: few
v_call: TRBV12-3/TRBV12-4

cdr3_aa: CASSQDRLRADTQYF
cdr3_nt: TGTGCCAGCAGCCAAGATAGGCTCAGGGCAGATACGCAGTATTTT
d_call: .
j_call: TRBJ2-3
clone_size: few
v_call: TRBV3-1

cdr3_aa: CSAKRLANGNEQFF
cdr3_nt: TGCAGTGCTAAGAGGCTAGCGAACGGCAATGAGCAGTTCTTC
d_call: .
j_call: TRBJ2-1
clone_size: few
v_call: TRBV20-1

cdr3_aa: CASSLGSTAVHHQPQHF
cdr3_nt: TGTGCCAGCAGCTTAGGTAGCACGGCCGTTCACCATCAGCCCCAGCATTTT
d_call: .
j_call: TRBJ1-5
clone_size: few
v_call: TRBV7-8

cdr3_aa: CASSQVETTGNTIYF
cdr3_nt: TGTGCCAGCAGCCAAGTAGAGACCACTGGAAACACCATATATTTT
d_call: .
j_call: TRBJ1-3
clone_size: many
v_call: TRBV3-1

cdr3_aa: CASSQGVNSNNEQFF
cdr3_nt: TGCGCCAGCAGCCAAGGCGTAAACTCAAACAATGAGCAGTTCTTC
d_call: .
j_call: TRBJ2-1
clone_size: many
v_call: TRBV4-1

cdr3_aa: CASSPRGRSTEAFF
cdr3_nt: TGCGCCAGCAGCCCTCGCGGTAGGTCCACTGAAGCTTTCTTT
d_call: .
j_call: TRBJ1-1
clone_size: many
v_call: TRBV5-1

cdr3_aa: CSGTVLDTQYF
cdr3_nt: TGCAGCGGGACCGTATTAGATACGCAGTATTTT
d_call: .
j_call: TRBJ2-3
clone_size: few
v_call: TRBV29-1

cdr3_aa: CASQQGGYNEQFF
cdr3_nt: TGTGCCAGCCAACAGGGGGGATACAATGAGCAGTTCTTC
d_call: TRBD1
j_call: TRBJ2-1
clone_size: .
v_call: TRBV7-2

cdr3_aa: CASSLGDGHYGYTF
cdr3_nt: TGTGCCAGCAGTTTAGGGGACGGGCACTATGGCTACACCTTC
d_call: .
j_call: TRBJ1-2
clone_size: few
v_call: TRBV27

cdr3_aa: CSAREVGRYTF
cdr3_nt: TGCAGTGCTAGAGAGGTGGGGCGCTACACCTTC
d_call: .
j_call: TRBJ1-2
clone_size: many
v_call: TRBV20-1

cdr3_aa: CASSLGAVGAGAFF
cdr3_nt: TGTGCCAGCAGTTTAGGGGCGGTAGGAGCAGGAGCTTTCTTT
d_call: .
j_call: TRBJ1-1
clone_size: .
v_call: TRBV12-3/TRBV12-4

cdr3_aa: CASCNRREETQYF
cdr3_nt: TGTGCCAGCTGTAATCGGAGGGAAGAGACCCAGTACTTC
d_call: .
j_call: TRBJ2-5
clone_size: .
v_call: TRBV18

cdr3_aa: CASSSAAGGRETQYF
cdr3_nt: TGTGCCAGCAGCTCCGCAGCGGGGGGGCGGGAGACCCAGTACTTC
d_call: TRBD2
j_call: TRBJ2-5
clone_size: few
v_call: TRBV5-4

cdr3_aa: CASSQEASGGGKETQYF
cdr3_nt: TGCGCCAGCAGCCAAGAGGCAAGCGGGGGGGGGAAAGAGACCCAGTACTTC
d_call: TRBD2
j_call: TRBJ2-5
clone_size: .
v_call: TRBV4-3

cdr3_aa: CASSQDLLSVGAGDVLTF
cdr3_nt: TGCGCCAGCAGCCAAGATTTGCTTTCGGTCGGGGCGGGGGACGTCCTGACTTTC
d_call: TRBD2
j_call: TRBJ2-6
clone_size: few
v_call: TRBV4-1

cdr3_aa: CASSSGQSRGYTF
cdr3_nt: TGCGCCAGCAGTTCGGGACAGAGTCGAGGCTACACCTTC
d_call: TRBD1
j_call: TRBJ1-2
clone_size: few
v_call: TRBV5-1